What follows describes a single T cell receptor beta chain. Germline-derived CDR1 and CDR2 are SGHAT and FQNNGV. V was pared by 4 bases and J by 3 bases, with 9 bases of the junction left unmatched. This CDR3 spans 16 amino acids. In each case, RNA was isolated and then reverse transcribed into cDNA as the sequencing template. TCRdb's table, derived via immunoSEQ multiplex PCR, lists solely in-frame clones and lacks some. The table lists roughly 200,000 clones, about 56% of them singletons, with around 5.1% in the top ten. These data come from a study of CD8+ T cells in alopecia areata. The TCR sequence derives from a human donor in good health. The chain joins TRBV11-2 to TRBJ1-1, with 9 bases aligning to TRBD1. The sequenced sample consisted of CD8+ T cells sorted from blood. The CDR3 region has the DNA TGTGCCAGCAGCTACCAGGGGGACAGGGCCGACACTGAAGCTTTCTTT. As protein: CASSYQGDRADTEAFF.